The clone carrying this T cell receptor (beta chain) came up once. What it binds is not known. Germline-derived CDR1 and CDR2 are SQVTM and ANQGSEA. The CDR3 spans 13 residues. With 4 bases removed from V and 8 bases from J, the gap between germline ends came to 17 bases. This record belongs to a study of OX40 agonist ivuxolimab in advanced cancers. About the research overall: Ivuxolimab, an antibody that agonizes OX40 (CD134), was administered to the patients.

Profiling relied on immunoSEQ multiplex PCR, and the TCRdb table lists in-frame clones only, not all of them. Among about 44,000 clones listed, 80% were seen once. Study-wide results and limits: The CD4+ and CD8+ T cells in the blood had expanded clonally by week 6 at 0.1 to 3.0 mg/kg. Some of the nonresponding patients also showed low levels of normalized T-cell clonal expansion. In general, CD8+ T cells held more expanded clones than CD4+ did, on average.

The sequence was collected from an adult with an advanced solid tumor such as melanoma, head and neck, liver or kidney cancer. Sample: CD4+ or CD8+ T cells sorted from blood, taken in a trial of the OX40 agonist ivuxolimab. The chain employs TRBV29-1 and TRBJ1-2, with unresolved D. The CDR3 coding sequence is TGCAGCGTTGCACCGCCGTCAGTGGTAGGCTACACCTTC. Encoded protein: CSVAPPSVVGYTF.